The source of this T cell receptor (beta chain) is a study of T cell responses to AZD1222 COVID-19 vaccine. On the study more broadly: Second doses were pooled across both intervals (about 4 or about 12 weeks). Overall study findings and caveats: Baseline seropositives among AZD1222 recipients totaled only 5 to 7. Two doses of AZD1222 preceded a rise in Spike-specific TCR breadth and depth. Across spike, vaccine-associated CD4 TCRs were found, dominant at 160-218 and 743-854.

Assay: immunoSEQ multiplex PCR; the TCRdb copy retains only in-frame clones and omits some. This table holds approximately 65,000 clones, over 70% found once. Turning to this clone: Its antigen is still unknown. Germline is not matched at one junction end, which may reflect a read error.

There are 13 residues in the CDR3. The germline V gene has CDR1 SNHLY and CDR2 FYNNEI. The source material was peripheral blood, sampled on day 0 of AZD1222 vaccination. This sequence joins TRBV2 and TRBJ1-2; D ambiguous. This TCR derives from an adult in good health. CDR3 in amino acids: CASSEEVAGGYTF. The CDR3 bases are TGTGCCAGCAGCGAAGAGGTAGCGGGCGGCTACACCTTC.